This TCR beta chain came from a study of CD8 T cells in ankylosing spondylitis. Findings of the study overall: It appeared that ankylosing spondylitis blood was characterized by a TCR beta motif of several highly homologous variants. Within matched ankylosing spondylitis synovial fluid, disease-linked clones were reportedly significantly enriched.

The CDR3 length is 14 residues. The V gene's germline CDR1 is MNHEY and CDR2 SMNVEV (reference sequence). V lost 3 bases, J lost 5 bases, and 10 bases lay in between. This clonotype was picked up a small number of times. Its target is not known. Each TCR beta library was made by quantitative 5'-RACE that incorporated molecular barcodes. One entry per CDR3 protein results from TCRdb running MiXCR on the 5' RACE reads. The data contain about 130,000 distinct CDR3 sequences, 15% to 20% of them singletons. V usage is TRBV27 and J usage is TRBJ1-4; D gene uncertain. This receptor was taken from a male donor with ankylosing spondylitis. The sample consisted of blood, either unsorted or a sorted T cell fraction (not recorded which). CDR3 DNA: TGTGCCAGCAGTTTCGGCCAAACCAATGAAAAACTGTTTTTT. Translated, it gives CASSFGQTNEKLFF.